These T cell receptor beta chains were read from a single sample in a study of blood T cells in healthy people across ages. TCRdb re-called the 5' RACE reads with MiXCR, one entry per CDR3 protein. The table shows hundreds of thousands of distinct CDR3 sequences, with roughly 35% occurring only once. The sample consisted of blood. All receptors derive from a man younger than 35 in good health. The CDR3 runs from the conserved cysteine through the conserved F or W. A D gene is named only where the DNA matches it firmly. Some rows mark clone size as missing; the rest say once, few, many or name a class of expanded clone.

v_gene: TRBV3-1
d_gene: -
j_gene: TRBJ1-2
abundance: many
CDR3nt: TGTGCCAGCAGCCAAGATATGGCATTTGGCTACACCTTC
CDR3aa: CASSQDMAFGYTF

v_gene: TRBV7-2
d_gene: -
j_gene: TRBJ1-1
abundance: few
CDR3nt: TGTGCCAGCAGCGAGAGGGGACTGCTGAACACTGAAGCTTTCTTT
CDR3aa: CASSERGLLNTEAFF

v_gene: TRBV27
d_gene: TRBD1
j_gene: TRBJ1-4
abundance: many
CDR3nt: TGTGCCAGCAGAACCGGGACAGGGGGGAAAAAACTGTTTTTT
CDR3aa: CASRTGTGGKKLFF

v_gene: TRBV15
d_gene: -
j_gene: TRBJ2-3
abundance: few
CDR3nt: TGTGCCACCAGCAGAGATCCTATTATTCCCCGCATAAGCACAGATACGCAGTATTTT
CDR3aa: CATSRDPIIPRISTDTQYF

v_gene: TRBV7-2
d_gene: TRBD2
j_gene: TRBJ2-3
abundance: -
CDR3nt: TGTGCCAGCAGCGGCGGGAGCACAGGCACAGATACGCAGTATTTT
CDR3aa: CASSGGSTGTDTQYF

v_gene: TRBV12-3/TRBV12-4
d_gene: -
j_gene: TRBJ2-3
abundance: -
CDR3nt: TGTGCCAGCAGTTTTGAGGCCGTACCAGTCCCAGATACGCAGTATTTT
CDR3aa: CASSFEAVPVPDTQYF

v_gene: TRBV2
d_gene: -
j_gene: TRBJ2-7
abundance: -
CDR3nt: TGTGCCAGCAGTGACGGCCAGGCCCACTCCTACGAGCAGTACTTC
CDR3aa: CASSDGQAHSYEQYF

v_gene: TRBV5-1
d_gene: -
j_gene: TRBJ2-7
abundance: few
CDR3nt: TGCGCCAGCAGCTTGGGGCAGGGGCTCGAGGAGCAGTACTTC
CDR3aa: CASSLGQGLEEQYF

v_gene: TRBV20-1
d_gene: -
j_gene: TRBJ1-6
abundance: -
CDR3nt: TGCAGTGCTAGAGTTGGGGAGCCGAATTCACCCCTCCACTTT
CDR3aa: CSARVGEPNSPLHF

v_gene: TRBV20-1
d_gene: TRBD2
j_gene: TRBJ2-7
abundance: -
CDR3nt: TGCAGTGCTAGTGGGACTAGCGGGGGCCGGGGGTACAATGAGCAGTACTTC
CDR3aa: CSASGTSGGRGYNEQYF

v_gene: TRBV4-2
d_gene: TRBD1
j_gene: TRBJ1-5
abundance: -
CDR3nt: TGTGCCAGCAGCCAAGAGACAGGGGCCCTCTATCAGCCCCAGCATTTT
CDR3aa: CASSQETGALYQPQHF

v_gene: TRBV27
d_gene: -
j_gene: TRBJ1-5
abundance: once
CDR3nt: TGTGCCAGCAGGGGGATCCAGCCAAATCAGCCCCAGCATTTT
CDR3aa: CASRGIQPNQPQHF

v_gene: TRBV2
d_gene: TRBD2
j_gene: TRBJ2-1
abundance: -
CDR3nt: TGTGCCAGCAGCGGGACTAGCGGCTCCGCCAATGAGCAGTTCTTC
CDR3aa: CASSGTSGSANEQFF

v_gene: TRBV21-1
d_gene: -
j_gene: TRBJ2-7
abundance: -
CDR3nt: TGTGCCAGCAGCAAAGGAGGGACTAGCGGGGGAAGCTCCTACGAGCAGTACTTC
CDR3aa: CASSKGGTSGGSSYEQYF

v_gene: TRBV18
d_gene: -
j_gene: TRBJ1-4
abundance: -
CDR3nt: TGTGCCAGCTCACCACCGAGTTCTAGTGAAAAACTGTTTTTT
CDR3aa: CASSPPSSSEKLFF

v_gene: TRBV29-1
d_gene: -
j_gene: TRBJ1-2
abundance: -
CDR3nt: TGCAGCGTTCGGGGGCAGGGCGGTGGCTACACCTTC
CDR3aa: CSVRGQGGGYTF

v_gene: TRBV20-1
d_gene: TRBD2
j_gene: TRBJ2-1
abundance: once
CDR3nt: TGCAGTGCCAGGGAGCGGGAGACCCAGTTCTTC
CDR3aa: CSARERETQFF

v_gene: TRBV6-1
d_gene: TRBD1
j_gene: TRBJ1-5
abundance: -
CDR3nt: TGTGCCACCACGATAGGGACAGTGATCAAGCAGCCCCAGCATTTT
CDR3aa: CATTIGTVIKQPQHF

v_gene: TRBV4-1
d_gene: -
j_gene: TRBJ2-5
abundance: -
CDR3nt: TGCGCCAGCAGCCAAGATATGGGATCCCAGTACTTC
CDR3aa: CASSQDMGSQYF

v_gene: TRBV6-1
d_gene: -
j_gene: TRBJ1-5
abundance: -
CDR3nt: TGTGCCAGCATCAGAGCGGGGGCAGATAATCAGCCCCAGCATTTT
CDR3aa: CASIRAGADNQPQHF

v_gene: TRBV29-1
d_gene: TRBD1
j_gene: TRBJ1-2
abundance: -
CDR3nt: TGCAGCGTCCGCCCCGGGACAGGGGTTAACTATGGCTACACCTTC
CDR3aa: CSVRPGTGVNYGYTF

v_gene: TRBV6-2/TRBV6-3
d_gene: TRBD1
j_gene: TRBJ1-6
abundance: -
CDR3nt: TGTGCCAGCAGTTCGACAGGGGGCGCGTATAATTCACCCCTCCACTTT
CDR3aa: CASSSTGGAYNSPLHF

v_gene: TRBV4-2
d_gene: TRBD1
j_gene: TRBJ1-2
abundance: few
CDR3nt: TGTGCCAGCAGCCAACCTTGGGGTGGGCAGGGGGCGGTTGGCTACACCTTC
CDR3aa: CASSQPWGGQGAVGYTF

v_gene: TRBV27
d_gene: -
j_gene: TRBJ1-2
abundance: few
CDR3nt: TGTGCCAGTAGACCGGGGTACAACTATGGCTACACCTTC
CDR3aa: CASRPGYNYGYTF

v_gene: TRBV7-2
d_gene: TRBD2
j_gene: TRBJ2-3
abundance: -
CDR3nt: TGTGCCAGCAGCCGACCGTCGACTAGCGGGGGGAGTATAGATACGCAGTATTTT
CDR3aa: CASSRPSTSGGSIDTQYF

v_gene: TRBV27
d_gene: -
j_gene: TRBJ1-5
abundance: -
CDR3nt: TGTGCCAGCAGTCAAAAAGGTAGCAATCAGCCCCAGCATTTT
CDR3aa: CASSQKGSNQPQHF

v_gene: TRBV7-2
d_gene: TRBD2
j_gene: TRBJ2-1
abundance: -
CDR3nt: TGTGCCAGCAGCTTCCAGCGGGAACAAGAGACCCAGTTCTTC
CDR3aa: CASSFQREQETQFF

v_gene: TRBV20-1
d_gene: TRBD1
j_gene: TRBJ2-1
abundance: -
CDR3nt: TGCAGTGCTAGAGTTTTTCTGGGACAGGTGTCCAATGAGCAGTTCTTC
CDR3aa: CSARVFLGQVSNEQFF

v_gene: TRBV6-2/TRBV6-3
d_gene: -
j_gene: TRBJ1-2
abundance: -
CDR3nt: TGTGCCAGCAGTCTGGCAACTGATCCCTATGGCTACACCTTC
CDR3aa: CASSLATDPYGYTF

v_gene: TRBV7-7
d_gene: -
j_gene: TRBJ1-3
abundance: -
CDR3nt: TGTGCTAGCAGCTTAGGAAGGACAGCTGGAAACACCATATATTTT
CDR3aa: CASSLGRTAGNTIYF

v_gene: TRBV5-1
d_gene: TRBD1
j_gene: TRBJ1-5
abundance: -
CDR3nt: TGCGCCAGCCGACCCTCAGGGGGGAGCAATCAGCCCCAACATTTT
CDR3aa: CASRPSGGSNQPQHF